This entry is about one T cell receptor (beta chain). The antigen is not known. PCR primers comprised 60 Vbeta and 13 Jbeta primers. Some clones are missing from TCRdb's copy, which holds only in-frame ones; the method was immunoSEQ multiplex PCR. The profile shows about 210,000 clones, around 80% of them singletons. CDR1 LNHDA and CDR2 SQIVND come from the germline V gene (reference sequence). Between the trimmed V and J ends, which lost 1 base and 4 bases, there was a span of 10 bases. This CDR3 is built from 14 residues. This record comes from a study of cytomegalovirus exposure and HLA in healthy donors. Study-level points and caveats: V- and J-gene trimming of TCR beta was linked (in a later analysis) to a missense DCLRE1C variant. Accurate HLA-A and HLA-B prediction from TCR beta sequences was reported for most subjects. The only immune exposure information that was available was CMV serostatus.

The TCR originated in a boy aged 5-17 years in good health and CMV-seronegative. The specimen sequenced was PBMCs. This chain links TRBV19 with TRBJ1-2, with a weak D call TRBD1 (6 bases). Written as DNA, the CDR3 is TGTGCCAGTAGTATAGTTCAGGGGATCTATGGCTACACCTTC. This gives the protein CASSIVQGIYGYTF.